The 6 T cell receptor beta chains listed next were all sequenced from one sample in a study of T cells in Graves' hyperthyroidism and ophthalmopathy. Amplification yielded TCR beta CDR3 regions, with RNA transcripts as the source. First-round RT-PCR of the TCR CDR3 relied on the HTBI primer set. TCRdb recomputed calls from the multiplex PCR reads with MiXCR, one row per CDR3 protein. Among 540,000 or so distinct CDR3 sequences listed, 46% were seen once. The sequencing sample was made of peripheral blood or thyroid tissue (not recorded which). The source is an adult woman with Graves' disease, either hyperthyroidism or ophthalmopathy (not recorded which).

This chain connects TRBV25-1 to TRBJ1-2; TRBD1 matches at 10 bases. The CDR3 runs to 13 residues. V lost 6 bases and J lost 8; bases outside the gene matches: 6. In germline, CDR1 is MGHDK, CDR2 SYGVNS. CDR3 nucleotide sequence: TGTGCCAGCAGAGGACAGGGGGGATGGGGCTACACCTTC. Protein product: CASRGQGGWGYTF.

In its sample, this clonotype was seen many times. The CDR3 coding sequence is TGCGCCAGCAGCCTCCAGGCGGGCAGAATGGGAGGCTACACCTTC. Protein sequence: CASSLQAGRMGGYTF. V and J are TRBV5-1 and TRBJ1-2; D gene unclear. Germline CDR1 SGHRS, CDR2 YFSETQ. The V end lost 4 bases, the J end lost 8 bases, and 21 bases lay between the germline ends. This CDR3 is built from 15 residues. Using reference TRBV5-1 and TRBJ1-2 for the parts outside the CDR3, the full variable domain is KAGVTQTPRYLIKTRGQQVTLSCSPISGHRSVSWYQQTPGQGLQFLFEYFSETQRNKGNFPGRFSGRQFSNSRSEMNVSTLELGDSALYLCASSLQAGRMGGYTFGSGTRLTVV.

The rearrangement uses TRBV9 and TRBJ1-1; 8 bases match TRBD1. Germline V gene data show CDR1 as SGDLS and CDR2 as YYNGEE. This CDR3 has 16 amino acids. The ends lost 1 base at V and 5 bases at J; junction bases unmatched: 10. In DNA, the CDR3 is TGTGCCAGCAGCGTACCCAAGACAGGGGTCTTAACTGAAGCTTTCTTT. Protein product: CASSVPKTGVLTEAFF.

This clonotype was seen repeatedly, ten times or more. CDR3 DNA: TGCGCCAGCAGCTTGGTACAGGGGGACACTGAAGCTTTCTTT. As protein: CASSLVQGDTEAFF. The chain uses TRBV5-1 and TRBJ1-1; 8 bases fit TRBD1. Germline CDR1 reads SGHRS; CDR2 reads YFSETQ. The ends lost 0 bases at V and 3 bases at J; junction bases unmatched: 1. The CDR3 spans 14 residues.

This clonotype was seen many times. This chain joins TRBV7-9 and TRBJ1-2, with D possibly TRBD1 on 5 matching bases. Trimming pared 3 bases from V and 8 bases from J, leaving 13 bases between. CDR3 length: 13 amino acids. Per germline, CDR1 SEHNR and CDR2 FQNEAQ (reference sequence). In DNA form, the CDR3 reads TGTGCCAGCAGCTTGCCCTCAGGGAACGGCTACACCTTC. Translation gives CASSLPSGNGYTF.

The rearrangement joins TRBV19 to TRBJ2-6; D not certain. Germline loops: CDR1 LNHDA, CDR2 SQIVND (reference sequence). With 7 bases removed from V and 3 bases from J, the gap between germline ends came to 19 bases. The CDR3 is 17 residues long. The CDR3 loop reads CASTGRNRNYGANVLTF. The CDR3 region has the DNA TGTGCCAGTACCGGTAGGAATCGGAACTATGGGGCCAACGTCCTGACTTTC.